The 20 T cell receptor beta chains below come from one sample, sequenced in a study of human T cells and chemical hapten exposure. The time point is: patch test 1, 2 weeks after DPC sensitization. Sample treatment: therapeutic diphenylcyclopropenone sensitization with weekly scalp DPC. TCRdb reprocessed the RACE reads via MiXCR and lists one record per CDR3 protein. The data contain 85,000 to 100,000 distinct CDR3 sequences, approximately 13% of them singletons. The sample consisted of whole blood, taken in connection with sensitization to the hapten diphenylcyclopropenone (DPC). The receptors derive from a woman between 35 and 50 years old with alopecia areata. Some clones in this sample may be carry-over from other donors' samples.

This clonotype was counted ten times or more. The CDR3 coding sequence is TGTGCCAGCTCACCGGACGGGGATAGCAATCAGCCCCAGCATTTT. Encoded protein: CASSPDGDSNQPQHF. This chain joins TRBV18 and TRBJ1-5, with D unresolved. The CDR3 runs to 15 residues. Looked up from germline, CDR1 is KGHSH and CDR2 is LQKENI. Trimming left V 3 bases short and J 0 bases short, with 9 bases between.

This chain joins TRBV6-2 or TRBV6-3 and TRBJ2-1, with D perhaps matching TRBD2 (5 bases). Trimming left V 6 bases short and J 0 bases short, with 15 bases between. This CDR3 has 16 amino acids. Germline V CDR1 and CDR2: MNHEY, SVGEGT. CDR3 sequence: CASSEEQGSSYNEQFF. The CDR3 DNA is TGTGCCAGCAGCGAAGAGCAAGGGAGCTCCTACAATGAGCAGTTCTTC.

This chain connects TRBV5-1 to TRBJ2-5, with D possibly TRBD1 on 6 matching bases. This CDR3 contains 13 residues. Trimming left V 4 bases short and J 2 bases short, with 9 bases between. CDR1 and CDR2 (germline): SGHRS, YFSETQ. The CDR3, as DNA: TGCGCCAGCAGCGCCGACAGGCAAGAGACCCAGTACTTC. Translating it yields CASSADRQETQYF.

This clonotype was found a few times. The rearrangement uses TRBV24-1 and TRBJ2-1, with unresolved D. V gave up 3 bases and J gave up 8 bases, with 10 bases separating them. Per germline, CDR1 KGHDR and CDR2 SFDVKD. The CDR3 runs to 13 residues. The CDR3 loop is CATSDPTLDEQFF. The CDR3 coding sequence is TGTGCCACCAGTGATCCCACCCTCGATGAGCAGTTCTTC.

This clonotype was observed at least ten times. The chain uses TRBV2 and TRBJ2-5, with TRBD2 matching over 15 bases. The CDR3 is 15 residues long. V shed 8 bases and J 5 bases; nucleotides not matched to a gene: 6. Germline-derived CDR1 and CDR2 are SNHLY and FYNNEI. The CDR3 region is CASLGLAGGGETQYF. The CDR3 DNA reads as TGTGCCAGCCTGGGACTAGCGGGAGGCGGGGAGACCCAGTACTTC.

The CDR3 is CASSKGLERQSSYNEQFF. The CDR3 nucleotides read TGTGCCAGCAGCAAAGGATTGGAGCGGCAGAGCTCCTACAATGAGCAGTTCTTC. V usage is TRBV21-1 and J usage is TRBJ2-1; TRBD2 was called by the table and not checked on the DNA. TRBV21-1 is an annotated pseudogene. The CDR3 sequence is 18 residues long.

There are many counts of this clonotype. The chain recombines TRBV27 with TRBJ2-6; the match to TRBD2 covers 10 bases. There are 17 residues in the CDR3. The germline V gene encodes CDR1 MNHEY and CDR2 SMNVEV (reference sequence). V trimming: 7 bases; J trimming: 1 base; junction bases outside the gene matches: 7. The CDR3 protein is CASTRTSGFSGANVLTF. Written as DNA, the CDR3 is TGTGCCAGCACCCGGACTAGCGGCTTTTCTGGGGCCAACGTCCTGACTTTC.

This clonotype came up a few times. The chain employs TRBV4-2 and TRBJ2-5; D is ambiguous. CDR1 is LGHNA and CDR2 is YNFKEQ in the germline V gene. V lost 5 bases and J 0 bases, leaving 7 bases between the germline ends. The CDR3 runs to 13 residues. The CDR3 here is CASSSTDQETQYF. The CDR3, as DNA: TGTGCCAGCAGCTCGACCGACCAAGAGACCCAGTACTTC.

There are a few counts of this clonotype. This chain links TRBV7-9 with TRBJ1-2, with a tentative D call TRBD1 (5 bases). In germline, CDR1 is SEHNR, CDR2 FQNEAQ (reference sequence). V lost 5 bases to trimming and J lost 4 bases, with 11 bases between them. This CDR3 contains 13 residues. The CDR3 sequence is CASSPRDPYGYTF. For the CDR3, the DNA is TGTGCCAGCAGCCCACGGGACCCCTATGGCTACACCTTC.

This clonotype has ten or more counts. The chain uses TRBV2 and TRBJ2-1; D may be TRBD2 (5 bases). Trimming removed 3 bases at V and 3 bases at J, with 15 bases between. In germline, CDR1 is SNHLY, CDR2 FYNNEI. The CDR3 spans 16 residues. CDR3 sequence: CASSDGRAGLYNEQFF. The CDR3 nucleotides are TGTGCCAGCAGTGACGGGCGGGCCGGGCTCTACAATGAGCAGTTCTTC.

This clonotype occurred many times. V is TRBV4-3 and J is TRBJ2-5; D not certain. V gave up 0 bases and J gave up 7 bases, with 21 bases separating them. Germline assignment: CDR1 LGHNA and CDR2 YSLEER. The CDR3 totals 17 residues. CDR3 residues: CASSQDLSGQWARTQYF. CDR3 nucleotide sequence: TGCGCCAGCAGCCAAGATCTTTCCGGCCAATGGGCCAGGACCCAGTACTTC.

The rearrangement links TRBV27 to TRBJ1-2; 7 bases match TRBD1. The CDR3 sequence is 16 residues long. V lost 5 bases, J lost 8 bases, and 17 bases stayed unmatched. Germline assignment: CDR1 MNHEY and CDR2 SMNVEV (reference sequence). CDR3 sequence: CASSLTPGRQGRGYTF. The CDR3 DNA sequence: TGTGCCAGCAGTCTCACACCCGGCAGACAGGGCCGAGGCTACACCTTC.

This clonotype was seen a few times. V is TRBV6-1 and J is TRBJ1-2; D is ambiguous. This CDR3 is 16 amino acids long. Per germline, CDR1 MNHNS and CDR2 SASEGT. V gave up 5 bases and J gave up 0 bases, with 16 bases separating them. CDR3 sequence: CASSLEVPQSNYGYTF. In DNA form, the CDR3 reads TGTGCCAGCAGTCTCGAGGTCCCTCAGTCTAACTATGGCTACACCTTC.

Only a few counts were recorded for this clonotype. In DNA form, the CDR3 reads TGTGCCAGCAGCCAAGGGACAGGATGGACTGAAGCTTTCTTT. It translates to CASSQGTGWTEAFF. The V call is TRBV3-1, the J call TRBJ1-1, with 7 bases identical to TRBD1. V gave up 1 base and J gave up 5 bases; unmatched junction bases: 4. The length of the CDR3 is 14 residues. Germline-derived CDR1 and CDR2 are LGHDT and YNNKEL (reference sequence).

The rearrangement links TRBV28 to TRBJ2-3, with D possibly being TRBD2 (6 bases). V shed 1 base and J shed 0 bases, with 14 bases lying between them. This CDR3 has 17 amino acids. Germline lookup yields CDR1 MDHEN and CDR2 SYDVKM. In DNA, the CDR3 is TGTGCCAGCAGTTTATTCGGGGAGGAGAGTAGCACAGATACGCAGTATTTT. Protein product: CASSLFGEESSTDTQYF.

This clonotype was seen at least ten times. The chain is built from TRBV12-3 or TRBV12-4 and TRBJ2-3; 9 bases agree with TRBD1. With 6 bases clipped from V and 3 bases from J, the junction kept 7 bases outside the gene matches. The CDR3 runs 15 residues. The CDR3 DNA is TGTGCCAGCAGGAAAAGACAGGGGGGGACAGATACGCAGTATTTT. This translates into CASRKRQGGTDTQYF.

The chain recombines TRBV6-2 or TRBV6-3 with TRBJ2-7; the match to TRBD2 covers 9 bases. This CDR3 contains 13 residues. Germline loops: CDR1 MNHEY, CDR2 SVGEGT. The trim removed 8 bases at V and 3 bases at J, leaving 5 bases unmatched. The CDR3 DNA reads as TGTGCCAGCGGACTAGCGTCCGTCTACGAGCAGTACTTC. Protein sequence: CASGLASVYEQYF.

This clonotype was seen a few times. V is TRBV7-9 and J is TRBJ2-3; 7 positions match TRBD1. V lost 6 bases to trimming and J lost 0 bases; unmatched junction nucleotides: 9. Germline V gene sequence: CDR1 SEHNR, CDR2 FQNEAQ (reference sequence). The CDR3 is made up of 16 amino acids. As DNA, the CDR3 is TGTGCCAGCAGTTTACAGGGGCAAACTAGCACAGATACGCAGTATTTT. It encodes CASSLQGQTSTDTQYF.

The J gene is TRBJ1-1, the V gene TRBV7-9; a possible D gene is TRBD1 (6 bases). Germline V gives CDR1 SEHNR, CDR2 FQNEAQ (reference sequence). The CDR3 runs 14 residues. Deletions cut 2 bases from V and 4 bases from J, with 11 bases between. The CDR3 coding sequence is TGTGCCAGCAGCTTAAGGGGACACCTCACTGAAGCTTTCTTT. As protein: CASSLRGHLTEAFF.

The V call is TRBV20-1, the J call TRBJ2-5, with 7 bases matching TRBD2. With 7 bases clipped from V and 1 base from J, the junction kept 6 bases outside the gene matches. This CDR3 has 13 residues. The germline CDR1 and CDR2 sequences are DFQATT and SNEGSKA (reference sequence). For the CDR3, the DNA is TGCAGTGTTCTAGCGGTCCTCCAAGAGACCCAGTACTTC. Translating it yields CSVLAVLQETQYF.